These T cell receptor beta chains were read from a single sample in a study of tumor-infiltrating lymphocytes in primary liver carcinoma. From the multiplex PCR reads, TCRdb called clonotypes with MiXCR, one entry per CDR3 protein. This sample yields around 120,000 distinct CDR3 sequences, of which 65% are seen a single time; about a tenth belongs to the top ten. The sequenced sample was liver tumor tissue from sampling region 1. The receptors were sampled from an older woman with primary liver carcinoma and hepatitis B virus infection. The CDR3 runs from the conserved cysteine through the conserved F or W. The order of the fields is J gene, clone size, V gene, D gene, CDR3 protein, CDR3 DNA. D genes are given only for firm matches. The size entry is marked missing in some rows and otherwise reads once, few, many or a size class.

j_call: TRBJ1-1; clone_size: -; v_call: TRBV10-3; d_call: TRBD1; cdr3_aa: CAISEKGANTKAFF; cdr3_nt: TGTGCCATCAGTGAGAAGGGGGCCAACACTAAAGCCTTCTTT
j_call: TRBJ2-5; clone_size: -; v_call: TRBV3-1; d_call: -; cdr3_aa: CASSPLAGGETQYF; cdr3_nt: TGTGCCAGCAGCCCGTTAGCCGGAGGAGAGACCCAGTACTTC
j_call: TRBJ2-1; clone_size: many; v_call: TRBV5-6; d_call: -; cdr3_aa: CASSPAQYNEQFF; cdr3_nt: TGTGCCAGCAGCCCAGCACAGTACAATGAGCAGTTCTTC
j_call: TRBJ2-2; clone_size: -; v_call: TRBV30; d_call: -; cdr3_aa: CAWSVMDLTTGGLFF; cdr3_nt: TGTGCCTGGAGTGTCATGGACTTAACGACCGGGGGGCTGTTTTTT
j_call: TRBJ2-3; clone_size: many; v_call: TRBV11-2; d_call: -; cdr3_aa: CASSDETDTQYF; cdr3_nt: TGTGCCAGCAGCGACGAGACAGATACGCAGTATTTT
j_call: TRBJ2-5; clone_size: -; v_call: TRBV5-1; d_call: -; cdr3_aa: CASSPVGGAASQETQYF; cdr3_nt: TGCGCCAGCAGCCCGGTGGGGGGCGCCGCCTCTCAAGAGACCCAGTACTTC
j_call: TRBJ2-6; clone_size: -; v_call: TRBV4-1; d_call: -; cdr3_aa: CASSQDRRRRRPTSGANLLTF; cdr3_nt: TGTGCCAGCAGCCAAGATCGTCGCAGGCGACGACCCACCTCTGGGGCCAACCTCCTGACTTTC
j_call: TRBJ2-3; clone_size: -; v_call: TRBV29-1; d_call: -; cdr3_aa: CSVESAVSDKQYF; cdr3_nt: TGCAGCGTTGAATCGGCCGTTTCGGATAAGCAATATTTT
j_call: TRBJ1-1; clone_size: -; v_call: TRBV29-1; d_call: -; cdr3_aa: CSVVRGGNTVAFF; cdr3_nt: TGCAGCGTTGTCCGGGGCGGGAACACTGTAGCTTTCTTT
j_call: TRBJ2-3; clone_size: many; v_call: TRBV4-1; d_call: -; cdr3_aa: CASSLPRGLGTDTQYF; cdr3_nt: TGCGCCAGCAGCCTCCCCCGGGGGTTGGGCACAGATACGCAGTATTTT
j_call: TRBJ2-7; clone_size: many; v_call: TRBV10-2; d_call: -; cdr3_aa: CASGTEPSYEQYF; cdr3_nt: TGCGCCAGCGGGACTGAGCCATCCTACGAGCAGTACTTC
j_call: TRBJ2-6; clone_size: many; v_call: TRBV12-3/TRBV12-4; d_call: TRBD1; cdr3_aa: CASSTRQGGSGANVLTF; cdr3_nt: TGTGCCAGCAGTACCCGACAGGGGGGGTCTGGGGCCAACGTCCTGACTTTC
j_call: TRBJ1-1; clone_size: many; v_call: TRBV12-3/TRBV12-4; d_call: -; cdr3_aa: CASRYMGARTEAFF; cdr3_nt: TGTGCCAGCAGGTACATGGGGGCACGGACTGAAGCTTTCTTT
j_call: TRBJ1-1; clone_size: many; v_call: TRBV28; d_call: -; cdr3_aa: CASSFRGLKAFF; cdr3_nt: TGTGCCAGCAGTTTCAGGGGACTTAAAGCTTTCTTT
j_call: TRBJ2-5; clone_size: -; v_call: TRBV11-3; d_call: TRBD1; cdr3_aa: CASSLGTGTGGETPYF; cdr3_nt: TGTGCCAGCAGCTTAGGCACCGGGACAGGGGGAGAGACCCCGTACTTC
j_call: TRBJ2-2; clone_size: -; v_call: TRBV5-1; d_call: -; cdr3_aa: CASSSQPIAENTGELFF; cdr3_nt: TGCGCCAGCAGCTCCCAACCTATAGCGGAGAACACCGGGGAGCTGTTTTTT
j_call: TRBJ1-1; clone_size: -; v_call: TRBV6-1; d_call: -; cdr3_aa: CASDESENTEAFF; cdr3_nt: TGTGCCAGCGATGAAAGTGAGAACACTGAAGCTTTCTTT
j_call: TRBJ1-2; clone_size: -; v_call: TRBV16; d_call: -; cdr3_aa: CASSQDTYGYTF; cdr3_nt: TGTGCCAGCAGCCAAGACACCTATGGCTACACCTTC
j_call: TRBJ1-5; clone_size: -; v_call: TRBV12-5; d_call: TRBD1; cdr3_aa: CVSGSGQVDQPQHF; cdr3_nt: TGTGTTAGTGGTTCGGGACAGGTAGATCAGCCCCAACATTTT
j_call: TRBJ2-3; clone_size: many; v_call: TRBV6-1; d_call: -; cdr3_aa: CASSDPSPNTQYF; cdr3_nt: TGTGCCAGCAGTGACCCCTCCCCCAATACGCAGTATTTT
j_call: TRBJ1-5; clone_size: few; v_call: TRBV28; d_call: TRBD1; cdr3_aa: CASSTVFRTGSSQPQHF; cdr3_nt: TGTGCCAGCAGTACCGTCTTCAGGACAGGGTCGAGTCAGCCCCAGCATTTT
j_call: TRBJ1-1; clone_size: -; v_call: TRBV12-3/TRBV12-4; d_call: -; cdr3_aa: CASSFMMGTEAFF; cdr3_nt: TGTGCCAGCAGTTTTATGATGGGCACTGAAGCTTTCTTT
j_call: TRBJ2-1; clone_size: -; v_call: TRBV11-2; d_call: TRBD2; cdr3_aa: CASSFNGAGPYNEQFF; cdr3_nt: TGTGCCAGCAGCTTCAATGGAGCGGGACCCTACAATGAGCAGTTCTTC
j_call: TRBJ1-5; clone_size: once; v_call: TRBV7-8; d_call: -; cdr3_aa: CASSSEAVGPQHF; cdr3_nt: TGTGCCAGCAGCTCCGAAGCGGTTGGGCCCCAGCATTTT
j_call: TRBJ1-6; clone_size: -; v_call: TRBV12-3/TRBV12-4; d_call: -; cdr3_aa: CASRGYPYNPPLHF; cdr3_nt: TGTGCCAGTCGGGGGTATCCATATAATCCACCCCTACACTTT
j_call: TRBJ2-1; clone_size: many; v_call: TRBV12-5; d_call: TRBD1; cdr3_aa: CASGQDRGSEQFF; cdr3_nt: TGTGCTAGTGGTCAGGACAGGGGGAGTGAGCAGTTCTTC
j_call: TRBJ2-7; clone_size: few; v_call: TRBV28; d_call: TRBD2; cdr3_aa: CASLGLAGGEQYF; cdr3_nt: TGTGCCAGCCTAGGACTAGCGGGAGGCGAGCAGTACTTC
j_call: TRBJ2-5; clone_size: -; v_call: TRBV11-2; d_call: TRBD1; cdr3_aa: CANNLMTGETQYF; cdr3_nt: TGTGCCAACAACTTAATGACAGGGGAGACCCAGTACTTC
j_call: TRBJ2-2; clone_size: many; v_call: TRBV12-3/TRBV12-4; d_call: TRBD2; cdr3_aa: CASSLRLAGGLRTGELFF; cdr3_nt: TGTGCCAGCAGTTTACGGCTAGCGGGAGGGCTTCGGACCGGGGAGCTGTTTTTT
j_call: TRBJ2-2; clone_size: -; v_call: TRBV11-2; d_call: -; cdr3_aa: CASNSLISGELFF; cdr3_nt: TGTGCCAGCAACTCGCTAATCTCCGGGGAGCTGTTTTTT
j_call: TRBJ2-7; clone_size: many; v_call: TRBV6-1; d_call: -; cdr3_aa: CASSELGRGTYEQYF; cdr3_nt: TGTGCCAGCAGTGAATTGGGGCGGGGAACCTACGAGCAGTACTTC
j_call: TRBJ2-1; clone_size: -; v_call: TRBV11-3; d_call: -; cdr3_aa: CASSLGTSVKLEQFF; cdr3_nt: TGTGCCAGCAGCTTAGGAACTAGTGTGAAACTTGAGCAGTTCTTC
j_call: TRBJ1-5; clone_size: once; v_call: TRBV28; d_call: -; cdr3_aa: CASNHPLVANQSQHF; cdr3_nt: TGTGCCAGCAACCACCCCCTCGTCGCGAATCAGTCCCAGCATTTT
j_call: TRBJ2-2; clone_size: -; v_call: TRBV12-5; d_call: TRBD1; cdr3_aa: CASGLAPIGGTGGTGELFF; cdr3_nt: TGTGCTAGTGGTTTAGCACCCATTGGGGGGACAGGGGGCACCGGGGAGTTGTTTTTT
j_call: TRBJ2-2; clone_size: -; v_call: TRBV11-2; d_call: -; cdr3_aa: CASSSRGNAGELFF; cdr3_nt: TGTGCCAGCAGCTCGAGAGGGAACGCCGGGGAGCTGTTTTTT
j_call: TRBJ2-5; clone_size: many; v_call: TRBV6-5; d_call: TRBD1; cdr3_aa: CASSRGTGEGTQYF; cdr3_nt: TGTGCCAGCAGTCGAGGGACAGGCGAGGGTACCCAGTACTTC
j_call: TRBJ2-1; clone_size: -; v_call: TRBV29-1; d_call: TRBD2; cdr3_aa: CNVEDLASGKGFSYNEQFF; cdr3_nt: TGCAACGTTGAAGATCTGGCTAGCGGGAAGGGGTTTTCCTACAATGAGCAGTTCTTC
j_call: TRBJ2-7; clone_size: -; v_call: TRBV11-1; d_call: -; cdr3_aa: CASSPRTAGLRKQYF; cdr3_nt: TGTGCTAGCAGCCCTCGAACAGCAGGACTACGCAAGCAGTACTTC
j_call: TRBJ2-1; clone_size: -; v_call: TRBV11-2; d_call: -; cdr3_aa: CASCLSRLVGRGQFF; cdr3_nt: TGTGCCAGCTGCCTGAGCCGGCTAGTGGGACGAGGCCAGTTCTTC
j_call: TRBJ1-1; clone_size: many; v_call: TRBV6-1; d_call: -; cdr3_aa: CASSTRRAGGTEAFF; cdr3_nt: -
j_call: TRBJ2-1; clone_size: -; v_call: TRBV14; d_call: -; cdr3_aa: CASSQDIRNNEQFF; cdr3_nt: TGTGCCAGCAGCCAAGATATCCGGAACAATGAGCAGTTCTTC
j_call: TRBJ2-7; clone_size: few; v_call: TRBV11-2; d_call: -; cdr3_aa: CTGSLGDYGQYF; cdr3_nt: TGTACCGGCAGCTTAGGAGACTACGGGCAGTACTTC
j_call: TRBJ2-2; clone_size: -; v_call: TRBV6-5; d_call: -; cdr3_aa: CANSKIPDSTGELFF; cdr3_nt: TGTGCCAACAGTAAAATTCCGGACAGCACCGGGGAGCTGTTTTTT
j_call: TRBJ1-1; clone_size: few; v_call: TRBV6-5; d_call: TRBD1; cdr3_aa: CASRQGPNTKAFF; cdr3_nt: TGTGCCAGCAGACAGGGGCCCAACACTAAAGCTTTCTTT
j_call: TRBJ1-4; clone_size: many; v_call: TRBV5-1; d_call: -; cdr3_aa: CASSLGGDEKLFF; cdr3_nt: TGCGCCAGCAGCTTGGGTGGCGATGAAAAACTGTTTTTT
j_call: TRBJ2-1; clone_size: -; v_call: TRBV7-9; d_call: TRBD2; cdr3_aa: CASSLQLADYNERFF; cdr3_nt: TGTGCCAGCAGCTTACAACTAGCGGATTACAATGAGCGCTTCTTC
j_call: TRBJ2-6; clone_size: -; v_call: TRBV10-3; d_call: TRBD1; cdr3_aa: CAISEPAGTGVFSGANVLTF; cdr3_nt: TGTGCCATCAGTGAGCCCGCTGGGACAGGGGTGTTCTCTGGGGCCAACGTCCTGACTTTC
j_call: TRBJ2-3; clone_size: -; v_call: TRBV5-5; d_call: -; cdr3_aa: CASITRGGSTDTQYF; cdr3_nt: TGTGCCAGCATAACCCGAGGGGGAAGCACAGATACGCAGTATTTT
j_call: TRBJ2-5; clone_size: -; v_call: TRBV21-1; d_call: -; cdr3_aa: CASSKTSAGQETQYF; cdr3_nt: TGTGCCAGCAGCAAAACCTCGGCGGGGCAAGAGACCCAGTACTTC
j_call: TRBJ2-3; clone_size: medium-sized; v_call: TRBV11-1; d_call: -; cdr3_aa: CASSLGQSTDTQYF; cdr3_nt: TGTGCCAGCAGCTTAGGGCAGAGCACAGATACGCAGTATTTT
j_call: TRBJ2-3; clone_size: -; v_call: TRBV30; d_call: -; cdr3_aa: CAWRRGGYYTDTQYF; cdr3_nt: TGTGCCTGGAGGAGGGGGGGATACTACACAGATACGCAGTATTTT
j_call: TRBJ1-2; clone_size: -; v_call: TRBV6-2/TRBV6-3; d_call: -; cdr3_aa: CASRTGVDNTF; cdr3_nt: TGTGCCAGCAGGACGGGGGTTGACAACACCTTC
j_call: TRBJ2-3; clone_size: -; v_call: TRBV11-2; d_call: -; cdr3_aa: CASSSRGGETDRQYF; cdr3_nt: TGCGCCAGCAGCTCCCGGGGTGGGGAGACAGATAGGCAGTATTTT